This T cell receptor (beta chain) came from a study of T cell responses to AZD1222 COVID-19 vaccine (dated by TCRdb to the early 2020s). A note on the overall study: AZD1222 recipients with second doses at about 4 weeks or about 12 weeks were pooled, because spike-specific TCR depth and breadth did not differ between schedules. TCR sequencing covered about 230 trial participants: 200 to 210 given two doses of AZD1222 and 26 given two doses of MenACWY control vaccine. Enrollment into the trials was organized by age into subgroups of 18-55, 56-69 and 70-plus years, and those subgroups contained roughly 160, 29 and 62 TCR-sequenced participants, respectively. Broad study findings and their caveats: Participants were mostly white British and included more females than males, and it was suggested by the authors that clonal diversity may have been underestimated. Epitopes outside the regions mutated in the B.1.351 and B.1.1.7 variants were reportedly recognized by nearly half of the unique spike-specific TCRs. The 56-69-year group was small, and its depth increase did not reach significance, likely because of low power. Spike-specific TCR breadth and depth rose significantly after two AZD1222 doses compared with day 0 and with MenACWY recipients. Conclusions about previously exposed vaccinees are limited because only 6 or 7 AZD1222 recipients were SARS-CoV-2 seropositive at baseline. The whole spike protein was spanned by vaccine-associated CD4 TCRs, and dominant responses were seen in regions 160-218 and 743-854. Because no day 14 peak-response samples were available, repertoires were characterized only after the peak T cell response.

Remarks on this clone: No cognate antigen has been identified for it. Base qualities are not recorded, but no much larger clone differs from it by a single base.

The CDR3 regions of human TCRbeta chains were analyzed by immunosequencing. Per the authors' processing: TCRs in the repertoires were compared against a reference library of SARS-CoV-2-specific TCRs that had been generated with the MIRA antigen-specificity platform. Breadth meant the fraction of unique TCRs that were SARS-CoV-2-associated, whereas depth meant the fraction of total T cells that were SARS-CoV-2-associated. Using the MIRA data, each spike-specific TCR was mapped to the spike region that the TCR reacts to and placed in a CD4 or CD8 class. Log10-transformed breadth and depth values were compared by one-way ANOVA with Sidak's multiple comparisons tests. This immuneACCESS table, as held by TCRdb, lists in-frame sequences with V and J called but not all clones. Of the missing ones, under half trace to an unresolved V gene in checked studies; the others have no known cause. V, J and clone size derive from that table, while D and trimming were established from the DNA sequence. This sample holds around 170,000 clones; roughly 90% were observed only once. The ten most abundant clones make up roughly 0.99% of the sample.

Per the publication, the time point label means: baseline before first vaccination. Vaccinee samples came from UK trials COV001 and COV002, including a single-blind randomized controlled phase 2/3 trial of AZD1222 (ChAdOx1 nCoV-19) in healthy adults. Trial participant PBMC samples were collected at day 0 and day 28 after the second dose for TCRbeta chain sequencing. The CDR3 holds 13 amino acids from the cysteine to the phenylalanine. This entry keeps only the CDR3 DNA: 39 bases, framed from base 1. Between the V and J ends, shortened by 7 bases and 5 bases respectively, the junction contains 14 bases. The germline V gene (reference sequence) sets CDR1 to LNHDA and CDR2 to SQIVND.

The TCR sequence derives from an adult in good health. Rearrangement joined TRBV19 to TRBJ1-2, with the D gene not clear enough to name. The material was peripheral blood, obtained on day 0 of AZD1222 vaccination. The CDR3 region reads CASTVGWRYGYTF. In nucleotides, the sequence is TGTGCCAGTACGGTAGGGTGGAGGTATGGCTACACCTTC. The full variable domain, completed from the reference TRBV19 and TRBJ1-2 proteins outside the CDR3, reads DGGITQSPKYLFRKEGQNVTLSCEQNLNHDAMYWYRQDPGQGLRLIYYSQIVNDFQKGDIAEGYSVSREKKESFPLTVTSAQKNPTAFYLCASTVGWRYGYTFGSGTRLTVV.